These T cell receptor beta chains were read from a single sample in a study of blood T cell repertoires in COVID-19. The repertoire was sequenced with immunoSEQ multiplex PCR; TCRdb's copy has only in-frame clones and lacks some. The sample carries 200,000 to 250,000 clones, around four fifths recorded once. The specimen was PBMCs or T cells enriched from blood (not recorded which). The receptors derive from a woman aged 45-65 years who had been exposed to COVID-19. CDR3s include the opening cysteine and the closing phenylalanine or tryptophan. D genes are given only for firm matches. Size is stated for part of the rows, as once, few or many counts, or as a class when the clone is expanded.

>TRBD2|TRBJ2-4|TRBV19|few
TGTGCCAGTAGTTCACTAGCGGGGATCCTAGCCAAAAACATTCAGTACTTC
CASSSLAGILAKNIQYF
>.|TRBJ1-2|TRBV2|.
TGTGCCAGCAGTGCTATTCTATCTAACTATGGCTACACCTTC
CASSAILSNYGYTF
>.|TRBJ1-3|TRBV21-1|.
TGTGCCAGCAGCGAACAGGGGCCCTCCTCTGGAAACACCATATATTTT
CASSEQGPSSGNTIYF
>.|TRBJ1-1|TRBV27|many
TGTGCCAGCAGGGGTCCCTCAGGGGCGAGGAACACTGAAGCTTTCTTT
CASRGPSGARNTEAFF
>.|TRBJ2-7|TRBV11-2|.
TGTGCCAGCAGCTTAGCGGGCTACGAGCAGTACTTC
CASSLAGYEQYF
>.|TRBJ2-1|TRBV5-6|.
TGTGCCAGCAGTTCGACGTCAGGCAATGAGCAGTTCTTC
CASSSTSGNEQFF
>TRBD1|TRBJ1-1|TRBV7-9|.
TGTGCCAGCAGCTCCACGGACAGGGACACTGAAGCTTTCTTT
CASSSTDRDTEAFF
>TRBD2|TRBJ2-5|TRBV12-5|.
TGTGCTAGTGGGAAAGGAGCGGGGGGGAAAGAGACCCAGTACTTC
CASGKGAGGKETQYF
>.|TRBJ1-1|TRBV4-2|.
TGTGCCAGCAGCCACGGCAGGGGCTCCACTGAAGCTTTCTTT
CASSHGRGSTEAFF
>.|TRBJ1-1|TRBV7-9|.
TGTGCCAGCAGCCCCCCGGGGTGGGGGCCCCCAAACACTGAAGCTTTCTTT
CASSPPGWGPPNTEAFF
>.|TRBJ1-5|TRBV28|.
TGTGCCAGCACCGACGACAGGAACAATCAGCCCCAGCATTTT
CASTDDRNNQPQHF
>TRBD2|TRBJ2-1|TRBV5-1|.
TGCGCCAGCAGCTTGGGCGGACTAGCGGGGTACAATGAGCAGTTCTTC
CASSLGGLAGYNEQFF
>TRBD1|TRBJ1-6|TRBV27|few
TGTGCCAGCAGTCCTGGACAGGGCGTAACCCTCCACTTT
CASSPGQGVTLHF
>.|TRBJ1-5|TRBV19|few
TGTGCCAGTAGGGGTTGGACAGCTTCCAATCAGCCCCAGCATTTT
CASRGWTASNQPQHF
>.|TRBJ2-6|TRBV4-3|.
TGCGCCAGCAGCCCCCAGCTGGGGGAGGTTGGGTCTGGGGCCAACGTCCTGACTTTC
CASSPQLGEVGSGANVLTF
>TRBD1|TRBJ1-3|TRBV4-1|.
TGCGCCAGCAGCCAAACGGGACAGGGTGGAAACACCATATATTTT
CASSQTGQGGNTIYF
>TRBD2|TRBJ2-7|TRBV7-2|.
TGTGCCAGCAGCCCGAAGACTAGCGGGCCCTACGAGCAGTACTTC
CASSPKTSGPYEQYF
>TRBD2|TRBJ2-3|TRBV2|.
TGTGCCAGCAGTGGCGGGACTAGCGGGGGCCGGGGCACAGATACGCAGTATTTT
CASSGGTSGGRGTDTQYF
>.|TRBJ2-7|TRBV2|once
TGTGCCAGCATATCGGGTAGTTCCAATGCCTACGAGCAGTACTTC
CASISGSSNAYEQYF
>TRBD1|TRBJ1-1|TRBV5-1|.
TGCGCCAGCAATAATTTACCGGGACAGGGTTCGGGGAGGACTGAAGCTTTCTTT
CASNNLPGQGSGRTEAFF
>TRBD2|TRBJ2-2|TRBV2|.
TGTGCCAGCAGTGCCGGAGGGACTAGCGGGGGGAGGCTGTTTTTT
CASSAGGTSGGRLFF
>.|TRBJ1-1|TRBV10-3|.
TGTGCCATCAGTGGTGACAGTGAGAACACTGAAGCTTTCTTT
CAISGDSENTEAFF
>TRBD2|TRBJ2-3|TRBV6-4|.
TGTGCCAGCAGTGACGGGACTAGAGATACAGATACGCAGTATTTT
CASSDGTRDTDTQYF
>TRBD1|TRBJ2-5|TRBV11-2|.
TGTGCCAGCAGCTCGTTAGTAACAGGGGGCAGGGAGACCCAGTACTTC
CASSSLVTGGRETQYF
>TRBD2|TRBJ2-2|TRBV6-5|.
TGTGCCAGCAGTCTCCAGCGGGGGAGCTTGGGGGAGCTGTTTTTT
CASSLQRGSLGELFF
>TRBD1|TRBJ1-2|TRBV7-2|few
TGTGCCAGCAGCCCAGGGACAGGGGGCAACTATGGCTACACCTTC
CASSPGTGGNYGYTF
>TRBD2|TRBJ2-1|TRBV19|.
TGTGCCAGTAGTGGGGTCGGACTAGTGGATGAGCAGTTCTTC
CASSGVGLVDEQFF
>.|TRBJ1-5|TRBV5-6|.
TGTGCCAGCAGCTTGGCAGGTCACCAGCCCCAGCATTTT
CASSLAGHQPQHF
>.|TRBJ2-2|TRBV11-2|.
TGTGCCAGCAGCTTAGATCGGGTTGCCGGGGAGCTGTTTTTT
CASSLDRVAGELFF